This TCR beta chain was recovered during a study of blood T cell repertoires in COVID-19. Overall study context: Researchers got acute and convalescent COVID-19 samples from the United States, Italy and Spain. T cells, B-cell-depleted T cells, or PBMCs supplied cDNA or gDNA.

Germline CDR1 SGHNT, CDR2 YENEEA. The CDR3 spans 18 residues. Losses at the gene ends were 5 bases for V and 2 bases for J; bases not matched to a gene: 10. Method: immunoSEQ multiplex PCR; TCRdb's copy keeps in-frame clones and lacks some. Counted here are 150,000 to 170,000 clones, 80% to 90% occurring once; the ten biggest clones make up 8.3%. Material: peripheral blood. The chain carries TRBV11-3 and TRBJ2-3; 13 bases fit TRBD2. The TCR was taken from a woman aged 55-69 years with COVID-19, enrolled during active disease. CDR3 sequence (DNA): TGTGCCAGCAGCAATGGTGGACTAGCGGGGGCCGTCACAGATACGCAGTATTTT. This sequence encodes CASSNGGLAGAVTDTQYF. Variable domain in full (rest from reference TRBV11-3 and TRBJ2-3): EAGVVQSPRYKIIEKKQPVAFWCNPISGHNTLYWYLQNLGQGPELLIRYENEEAVDDSQLPKDRFSAERLKGVDSTLKIQPAELGDSAVYLCASSNGGLAGAVTDTQYFGPGTRLTVL.